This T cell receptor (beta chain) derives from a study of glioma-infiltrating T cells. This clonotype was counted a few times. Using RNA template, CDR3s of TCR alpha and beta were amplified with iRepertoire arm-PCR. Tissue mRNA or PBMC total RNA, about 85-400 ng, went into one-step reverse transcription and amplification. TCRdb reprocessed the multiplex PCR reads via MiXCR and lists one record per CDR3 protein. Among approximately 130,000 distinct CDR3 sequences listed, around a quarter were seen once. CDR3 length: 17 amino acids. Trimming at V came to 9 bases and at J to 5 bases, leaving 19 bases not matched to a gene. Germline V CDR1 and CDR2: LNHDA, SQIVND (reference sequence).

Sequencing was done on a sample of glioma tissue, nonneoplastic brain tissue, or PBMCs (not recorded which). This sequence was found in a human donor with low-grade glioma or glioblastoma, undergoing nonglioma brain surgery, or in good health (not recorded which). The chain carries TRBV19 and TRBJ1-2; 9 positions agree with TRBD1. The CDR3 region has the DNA TGTGCCAGCACGGATCGGGACAGGGCCCCCCTAGAGTATGGCTACACCTTC. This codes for CASTDRDRAPLEYGYTF. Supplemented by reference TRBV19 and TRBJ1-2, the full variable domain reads DGGITQSPKYLFRKEGQNVTLSCEQNLNHDAMYWYRQDPGQGLRLIYYSQIVNDFQKGDIAEGYSVSREKKESFPLTVTSAQKNPTAFYLCASTDRDRAPLEYGYTFGSGTRLTVV.